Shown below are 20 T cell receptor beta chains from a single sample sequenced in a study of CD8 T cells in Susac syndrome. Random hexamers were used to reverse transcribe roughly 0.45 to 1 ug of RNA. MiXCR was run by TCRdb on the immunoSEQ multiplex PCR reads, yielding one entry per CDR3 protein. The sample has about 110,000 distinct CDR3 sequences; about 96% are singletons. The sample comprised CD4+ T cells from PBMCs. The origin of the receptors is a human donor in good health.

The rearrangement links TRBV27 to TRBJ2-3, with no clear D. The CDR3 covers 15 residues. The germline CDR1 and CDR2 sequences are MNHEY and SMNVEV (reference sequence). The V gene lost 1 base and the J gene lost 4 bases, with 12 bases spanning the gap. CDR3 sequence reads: CASSLFRVAADTQYF. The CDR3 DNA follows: TGTGCCAGCAGTTTATTTAGGGTGGCGGCAGATACGCAGTATTTT.

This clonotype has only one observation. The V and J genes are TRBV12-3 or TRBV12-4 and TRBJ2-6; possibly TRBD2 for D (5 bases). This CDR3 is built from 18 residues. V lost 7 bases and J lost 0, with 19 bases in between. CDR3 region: CASTLDAWTSSGANVLTF. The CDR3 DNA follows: TGTGCCAGCACCCTCGACGCCTGGACTTCCTCTGGGGCCAACGTCCTGACTTTC.

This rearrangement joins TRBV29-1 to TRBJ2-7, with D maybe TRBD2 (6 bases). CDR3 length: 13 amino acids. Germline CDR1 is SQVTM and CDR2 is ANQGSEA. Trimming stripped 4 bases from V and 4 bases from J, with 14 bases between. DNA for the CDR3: TGCAGCGTTGCAGAGACTAGATCGTACGAGCAGTACTTC. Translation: CSVAETRSYEQYF.

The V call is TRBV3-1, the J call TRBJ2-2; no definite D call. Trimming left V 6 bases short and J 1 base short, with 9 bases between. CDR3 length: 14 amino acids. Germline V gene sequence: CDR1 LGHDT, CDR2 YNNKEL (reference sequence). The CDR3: CASRNRQNTGELFF. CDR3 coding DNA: TGTGCCAGCAGGAACCGACAGAACACCGGGGAGCTGTTTTTT.

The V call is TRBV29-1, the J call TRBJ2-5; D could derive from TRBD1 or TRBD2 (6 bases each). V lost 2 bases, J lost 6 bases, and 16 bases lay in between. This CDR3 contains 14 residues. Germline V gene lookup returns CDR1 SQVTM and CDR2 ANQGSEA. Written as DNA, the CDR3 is TGCAGCGTTGAAACTGGTAGGGGGGTGAAGACCCAGTACTTC. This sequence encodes CSVETGRGVKTQYF.

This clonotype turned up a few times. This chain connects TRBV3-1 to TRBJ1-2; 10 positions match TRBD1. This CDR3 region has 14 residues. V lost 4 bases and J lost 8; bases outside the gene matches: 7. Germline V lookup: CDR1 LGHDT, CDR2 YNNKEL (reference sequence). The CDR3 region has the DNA TGTGCCAGCAGCCTCAGACAGGGGGCGGACGGCTACACCTTC. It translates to CASSLRQGADGYTF. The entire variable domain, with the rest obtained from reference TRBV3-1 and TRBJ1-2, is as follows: DTAVSQTPKYLVTQMGNDKSIKCEQNLGHDTMYWYKQDSKKFLKIMFSYNNKELIINETVPNRFSPKSPDKAHLNLHINSLELGDSAVYFCASSLRQGADGYTFGSGTRLTVV.

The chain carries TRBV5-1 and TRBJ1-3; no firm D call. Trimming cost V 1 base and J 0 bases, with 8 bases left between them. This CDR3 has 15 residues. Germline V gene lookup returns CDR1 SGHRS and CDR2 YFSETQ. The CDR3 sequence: CASSLLGSSGNTIYF. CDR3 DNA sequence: TGCGCCAGCAGCTTGCTTGGAAGCTCTGGAAACACCATATATTTT. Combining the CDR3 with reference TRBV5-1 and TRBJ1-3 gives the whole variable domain KAGVTQTPRYLIKTRGQQVTLSCSPISGHRSVSWYQQTPGQGLQFLFEYFSETQRNKGNFPGRFSGRQFSNSRSEMNVSTLELGDSALYLCASSLLGSSGNTIYFGEGSWLTVV.

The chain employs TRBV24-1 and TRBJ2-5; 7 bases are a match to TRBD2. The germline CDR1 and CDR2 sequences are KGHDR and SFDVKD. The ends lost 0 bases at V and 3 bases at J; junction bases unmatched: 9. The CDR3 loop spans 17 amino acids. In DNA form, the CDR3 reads TGTGCCACCAGTGATTTGCGGCGGGAGTCCCCTAAAGAGACCCAGTACTTC. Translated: CATSDLRRESPKETQYF.

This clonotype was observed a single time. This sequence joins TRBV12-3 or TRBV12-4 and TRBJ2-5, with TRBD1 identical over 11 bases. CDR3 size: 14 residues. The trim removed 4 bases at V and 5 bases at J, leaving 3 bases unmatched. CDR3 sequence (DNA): TGTGCCAGCAGTTGGACAGGGGGCCCGGAGACCCAGTACTTC. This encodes CASSWTGGPETQYF.

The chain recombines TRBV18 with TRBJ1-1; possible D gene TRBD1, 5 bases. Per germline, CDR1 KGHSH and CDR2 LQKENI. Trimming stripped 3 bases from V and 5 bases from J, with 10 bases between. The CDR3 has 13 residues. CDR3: CASSPDRQTEAFF. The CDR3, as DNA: TGTGCCAGCTCACCGGACCGACAGACTGAAGCTTTCTTT.

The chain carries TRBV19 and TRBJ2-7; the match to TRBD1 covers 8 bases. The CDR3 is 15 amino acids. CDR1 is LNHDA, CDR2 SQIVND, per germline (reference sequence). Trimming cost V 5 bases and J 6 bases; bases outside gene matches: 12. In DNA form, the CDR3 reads TGTGCCAGTAGTCAAGGCGTCCAGGGGGCCGGCGAGCAGTACTTC. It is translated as CASSQGVQGAGEQYF. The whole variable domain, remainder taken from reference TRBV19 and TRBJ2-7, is DGGITQSPKYLFRKEGQNVTLSCEQNLNHDAMYWYRQDPGQGLRLIYYSQIVNDFQKGDIAEGYSVSREKKESFPLTVTSAQKNPTAFYLCASSQGVQGAGEQYFGPGTRLTVT.

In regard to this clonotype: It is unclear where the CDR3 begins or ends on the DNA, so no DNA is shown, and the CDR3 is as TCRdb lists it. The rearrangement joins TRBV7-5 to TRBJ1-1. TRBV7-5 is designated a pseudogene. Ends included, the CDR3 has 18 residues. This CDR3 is CISVPEDRASERHTEAFF.

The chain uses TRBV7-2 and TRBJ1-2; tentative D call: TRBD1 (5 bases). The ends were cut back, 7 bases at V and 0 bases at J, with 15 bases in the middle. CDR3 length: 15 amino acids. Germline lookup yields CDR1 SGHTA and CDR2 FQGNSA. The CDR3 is CASTPPTVANYGYTF. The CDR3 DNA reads TGTGCCAGCACCCCCCCGACAGTAGCTAACTATGGCTACACCTTC.

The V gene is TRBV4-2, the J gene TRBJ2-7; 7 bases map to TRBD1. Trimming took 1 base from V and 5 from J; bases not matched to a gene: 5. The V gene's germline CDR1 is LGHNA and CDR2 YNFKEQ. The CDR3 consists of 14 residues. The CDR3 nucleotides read TGTGCCAGCAGCCAAGTCACAGGGGATCACGAGCAGTACTTC. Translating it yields CASSQVTGDHEQYF.

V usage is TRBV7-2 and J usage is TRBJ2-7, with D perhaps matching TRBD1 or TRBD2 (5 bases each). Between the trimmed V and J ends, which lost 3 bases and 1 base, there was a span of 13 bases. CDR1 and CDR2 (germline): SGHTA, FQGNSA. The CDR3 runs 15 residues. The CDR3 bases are TGTGCCAGCAGCTTTATCGGGACGGGTTCCTACGAGCAGTACTTC. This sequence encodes CASSFIGTGSYEQYF. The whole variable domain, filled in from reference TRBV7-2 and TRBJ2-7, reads GAGVSQSPSNKVTEKGKDVELRCDPISGHTALYWYRQSLGQGLEFLIYFQGNSAPDKSGLPSDRFSAERTGGSVSTLTIQRTQQEDSAVYLCASSFIGTGSYEQYFGPGTRLTVT.

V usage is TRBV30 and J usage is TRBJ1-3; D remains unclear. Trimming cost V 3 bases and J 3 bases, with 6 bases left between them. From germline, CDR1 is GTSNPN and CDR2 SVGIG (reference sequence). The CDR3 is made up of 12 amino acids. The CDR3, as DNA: TGTGCCTGGAGCCAAAGTGGAAACACCATATATTTT. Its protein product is CAWSQSGNTIYF.

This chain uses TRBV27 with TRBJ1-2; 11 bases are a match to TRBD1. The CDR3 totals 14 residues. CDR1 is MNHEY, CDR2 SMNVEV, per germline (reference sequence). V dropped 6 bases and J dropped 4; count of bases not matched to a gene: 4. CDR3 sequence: CASRRTGGIYGYTF. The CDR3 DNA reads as TGTGCCAGCAGAAGGACAGGGGGCATCTATGGCTACACCTTC.

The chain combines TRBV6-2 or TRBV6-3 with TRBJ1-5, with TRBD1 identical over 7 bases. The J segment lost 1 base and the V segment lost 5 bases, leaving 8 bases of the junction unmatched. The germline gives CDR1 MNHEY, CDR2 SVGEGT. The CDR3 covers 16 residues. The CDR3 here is CASSGTSGQSNQPQHF. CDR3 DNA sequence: TGTGCCAGCAGTGGGACATCGGGACAGAGCAATCAGCCCCAGCATTTT.

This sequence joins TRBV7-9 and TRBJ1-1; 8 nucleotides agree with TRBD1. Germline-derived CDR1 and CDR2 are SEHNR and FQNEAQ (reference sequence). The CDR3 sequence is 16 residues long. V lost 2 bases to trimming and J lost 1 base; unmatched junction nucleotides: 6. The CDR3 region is CASSLWGTGKNTEAFF. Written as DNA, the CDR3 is TGTGCCAGCAGCTTATGGGGGACAGGAAAGAACACTGAAGCTTTCTTT.

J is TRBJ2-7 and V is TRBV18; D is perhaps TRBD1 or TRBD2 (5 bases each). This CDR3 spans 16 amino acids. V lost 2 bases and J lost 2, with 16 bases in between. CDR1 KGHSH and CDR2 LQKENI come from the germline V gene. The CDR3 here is CASSPIEGRATYEQYF. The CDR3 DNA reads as TGTGCCAGCTCACCAATTGAGGGCAGGGCGACCTACGAGCAGTACTTC.